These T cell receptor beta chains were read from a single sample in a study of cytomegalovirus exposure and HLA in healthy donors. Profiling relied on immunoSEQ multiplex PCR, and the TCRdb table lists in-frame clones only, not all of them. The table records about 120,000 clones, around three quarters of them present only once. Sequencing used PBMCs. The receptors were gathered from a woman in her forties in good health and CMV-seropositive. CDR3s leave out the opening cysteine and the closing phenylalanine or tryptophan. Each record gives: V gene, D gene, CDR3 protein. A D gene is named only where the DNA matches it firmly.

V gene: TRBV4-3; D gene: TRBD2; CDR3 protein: ASSQDFSPGTSGRRATDTQY
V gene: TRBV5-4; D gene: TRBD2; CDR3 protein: ASSLATGGRTKTQY
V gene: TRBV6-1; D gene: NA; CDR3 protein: ASSTAQGGGGELF
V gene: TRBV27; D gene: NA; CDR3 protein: ASSPWDTSSYNEQF
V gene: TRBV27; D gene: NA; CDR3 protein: ASVHLYRVSHEQY
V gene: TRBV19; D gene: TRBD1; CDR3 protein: ASRGQAWEQY
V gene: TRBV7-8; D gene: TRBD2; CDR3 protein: ASSPRLAGQVYEQY
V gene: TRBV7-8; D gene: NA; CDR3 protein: ASNQPQEGETYNEQF
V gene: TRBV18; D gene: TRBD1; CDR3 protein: ASSPGTGGADEQY
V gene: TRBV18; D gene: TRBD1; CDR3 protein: ASSPWDRTSEKLF
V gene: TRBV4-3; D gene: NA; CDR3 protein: ASSQDVWGTPRRNTIY
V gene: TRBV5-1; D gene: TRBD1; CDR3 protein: ASSVWTGVNTEAF
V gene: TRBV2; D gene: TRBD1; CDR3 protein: ASLAGRTGGENEKLF
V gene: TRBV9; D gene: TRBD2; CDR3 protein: ASSTHAGGPNEQF
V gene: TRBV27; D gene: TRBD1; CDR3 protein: ASSSQTGGAKAF
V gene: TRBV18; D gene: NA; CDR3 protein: ASSPGPPGNTIY
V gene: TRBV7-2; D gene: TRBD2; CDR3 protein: ASSLVLRGGRTDTQY
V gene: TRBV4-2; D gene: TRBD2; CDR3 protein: ASSQGTSTTYEQY